The 12 T cell receptor beta chains in this list originate from one sample, sequenced in a study of OX40 agonist ivuxolimab in advanced cancers. TCRdb keeps only in-frame clones here, not all; method: immunoSEQ multiplex PCR. The sample consists of roughly 89,000 clones, 85% to 90% of them appearing once. Sequenced here: CD4+ or CD8+ T cells sorted from blood, sampled in a trial of the OX40 agonist ivuxolimab. The receptor set was obtained from an adult with an advanced solid tumor such as melanoma, head and neck, liver or kidney cancer.

The chain uses TRBV6-5 and TRBJ1-2; D is uncertain. The CDR3 consists of 14 residues. V was pared by 1 base and J by 3 bases, with 9 bases between. Per the germline V gene, CDR1 is MNHEY and CDR2 is SVGAGI. This CDR3 is CASSYLSPYYGYTF. The DNA of the CDR3 is TGTGCCAGCAGTTACTTATCTCCTTACTATGGCTACACCTTC.

J is TRBJ1-2 and V is TRBV6-6; 7 bases line up with TRBD1. This CDR3 comprises 15 residues. Germline V gene lookup returns CDR1 MNHNY and CDR2 SVGAGI (reference sequence). Trimming took 2 bases from V and 5 from J; bases not matched to a gene: 8. In DNA form, the CDR3 reads TGTGCCAGCAGTTACGCTCAGGGGGGGGAGTATGGCTACACCTTC. It is translated as CASSYAQGGEYGYTF.

This sequence joins TRBV19 and TRBJ1-1; a possible D gene is TRBD1 (6 bases). CDR3 length: 15 amino acids. Germline V gene data show CDR1 as LNHDA and CDR2 as SQIVND (reference sequence). The V end was cut by 6 bases, the J end by 3 bases, with 17 bases between. The CDR3: CASRGGGQGDTEAFF. The CDR3 DNA reads TGTGCCAGTAGGGGTGGGGGACAAGGGGACACTGAAGCTTTCTTT.

This clone is a singleton in its sample. The chain couples TRBV5-8 to TRBJ2-2, with TRBD1 matching over 8 bases. CDR1 SGHTS and CDR2 YDEGEE come from the germline V gene. V lost 6 bases and J lost 4; bases outside the gene matches: 8. CDR3 length equals 15 residues. The CDR3 here is CASNRGQGPTGELFF. The CDR3 DNA reads as TGTGCCAGCAACCGAGGACAGGGACCCACCGGGGAGCTGTTTTTT.

This chain uses TRBV11-1 with TRBJ1-2, with 9 bases lining up with TRBD1. This CDR3 has 13 residues. V shed 5 bases, J shed 4 bases, and the junction held 2 bases outside the gene matches. The germline V gene encodes CDR1 SGHAT and CDR2 FQDESV (reference sequence). The CDR3 spells CASSPGQGYGYTF. Written as DNA, the CDR3 is TGTGCCAGCAGCCCGGGACAGGGCTATGGCTACACCTTC.

The chain carries TRBV9 and TRBJ1-3; D might be TRBD1 (6 bases). Germline CDR1 reads SGDLS; CDR2 reads YYNGEE. Deletions cut 4 bases from V and 4 bases from J, with 15 bases between. This CDR3 spans 15 amino acids. Written as DNA, the CDR3 is TGTGCCAGCAGCTTGGGACAACTAGGGGGAAACACCATATATTTT. It specifies CASSLGQLGGNTIYF.

The chain couples TRBV18 to TRBJ2-1, with D perhaps TRBD1 (6 bases). The CDR3 consists of 16 residues. Between the trimmed V and J ends, which lost 4 bases and 6 bases, there was a span of 19 bases. Germline V gene lookup returns CDR1 KGHSH and CDR2 LQKENI. In nucleotides, the CDR3 is TGTGCCAGCTCACGGTCCAGGGGAACAAACACCAATGAGCAGTTCTTC. Protein product: CASSRSRGTNTNEQFF.

The V gene is TRBV2, the J gene TRBJ2-1; TRBD1 aligns across 9 bases. V lost 7 bases to trimming and J lost 8 bases; unmatched junction nucleotides: 3. CDR1 is SNHLY, CDR2 FYNNEI, per germline. CDR3 length: 12 amino acids. CDR3 sequence (DNA): TGTGCCAGCACGAGGACAGGGGATGAGCAGTTCTTC. Amino acid sequence: CASTRTGDEQFF.

This clone is a singleton in its sample. The V call is TRBV9, the J call TRBJ2-3, with D perhaps matching TRBD1 (5 bases). V dropped 2 bases and J dropped 1 base, with 8 bases sitting between them. This CDR3 spans 14 amino acids. Looked up from germline, CDR1 is SGDLS and CDR2 is YYNGEE. Here the CDR3 DNA reads TGTGCCAGCAGCGTCAGCAGGGGCACAGATACGCAGTATTTT. This encodes CASSVSRGTDTQYF.

This chain joins TRBV4-1 and TRBJ2-1; TRBD2 matches at 7 bases. The CDR3 length is 14 residues. Germline V lookup: CDR1 MGHRA, CDR2 YSYEKL. J gave up 8 bases and V 5 bases, and 9 bases lay outside the gene matches. CDR3 DNA: TGCGCCAGCAGCTGGGAGGGGTATGGGGATGAGCAGTTCTTC. Its protein is CASSWEGYGDEQFF.

The J gene is TRBJ2-7, the V gene TRBV5-5, with D uncertain. The V gene's germline CDR1 is SGHKS and CDR2 YYEKEE (reference sequence). CDR3 length: 14 amino acids. V was clipped by 4 bases and J by 6 bases, with 17 bases between them. The CDR3 DNA sequence: TGTGCCAGCAGCCCTCCTTTTTCCCAATCCGAGCAGTACTTC. It specifies CASSPPFSQSEQYF.

The rearrangement uses TRBV11-3 and TRBJ1-2, with D maybe TRBD1 (6 bases). Trimming pared 1 base from V and 4 bases from J, leaving 10 bases between. The length of the CDR3 is 14 residues. The germline V gene has CDR1 SGHNT and CDR2 YENEEA. CDR3 sequence (DNA): TGTGCCAGCAGCTTAGCGACAGGTACCTATGGCTACACCTTC. It is translated as CASSLATGTYGYTF.